This TCR beta chain was retrieved from a study of cytomegalovirus exposure and HLA in healthy donors. The CDR3 sequence is 16 residues long. Germline V gene lookup returns CDR1 SEHNR and CDR2 FQNEAQ (reference sequence). With respect to this clone: Its cognate antigen is unknown. Mismatch with germline at one junction end may stem from a read error.

Study-level results: A later analysis found most CMV-associated TCR beta chains apparently HLA-restricted. Published work reported that the classifier diagnosed cytomegalovirus status with high specificity and sensitivity. Altogether, more than 150 TCR beta chains were recorded as cytomegalovirus-associated.

Each donor was nominally healthy when sampled (though unrecorded immune exposures were likely). It was with 60 Vbeta and 13 Jbeta primers that the PCR ran. Libraries were prepared by immunoSEQ multiplex PCR; TCRdb keeps only in-frame clonotypes and omits some of them. The sample includes some 100,000 clones, over 75% of them seen just once. Sequenced material: PBMCs. The sequence was collected from a man aged 35-49 years in good health and CMV-seropositive. This chain joins TRBV7-9 and TRBJ1-5; D gene ambiguous. CDR3 nucleotide sequence: TGTTCCAGCAGCTTAGGACCGGGTCAACCCGATCAGCCCCAGCATTTT. This encodes CSSSLGPGQPDQPQHF.